What follows is one TCR beta chain and its context. This sample is drawn from a study of blood T cell repertoires in COVID-19. Sequencing used immunoSEQ multiplex PCR; TCRdb keeps in-frame clones, though not all of them. This sample has 200,000 or so clones, with over 75% found just once. V was pared by 8 bases and J by 3 bases, with 14 bases between. This CDR3 is built from 14 residues. Germline lookup yields CDR1 MNHEY and CDR2 SVGAGI. The J gene is TRBJ1-5, the V gene TRBV6-5, with D maybe TRBD1 (6 bases). The source material was PBMCs or T cells enriched from blood (not recorded which). This clonotype was obtained from a woman in her 30s who had been exposed to COVID-19. Here the CDR3 DNA reads TGTGCCAGCGGAAGGGACATCCTCAATCAGCCCCAGCATTTT. Amino acid sequence: CASGRDILNQPQHF.